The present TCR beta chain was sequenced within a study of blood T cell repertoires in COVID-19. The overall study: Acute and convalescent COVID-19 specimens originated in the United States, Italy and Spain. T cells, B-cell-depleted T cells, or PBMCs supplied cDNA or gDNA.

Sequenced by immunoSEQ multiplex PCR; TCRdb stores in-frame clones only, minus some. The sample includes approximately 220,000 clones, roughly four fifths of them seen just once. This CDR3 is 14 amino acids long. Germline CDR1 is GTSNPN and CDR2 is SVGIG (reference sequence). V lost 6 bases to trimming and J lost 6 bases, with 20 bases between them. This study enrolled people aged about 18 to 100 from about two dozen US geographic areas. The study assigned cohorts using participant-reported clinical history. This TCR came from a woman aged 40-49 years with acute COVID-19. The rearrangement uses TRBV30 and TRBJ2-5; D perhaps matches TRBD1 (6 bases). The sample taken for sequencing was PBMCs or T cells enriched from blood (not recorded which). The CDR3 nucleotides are TGTGCCTGTGCACCGGGACACGGCGGGCAGACCCAGTACTTC. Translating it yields CACAPGHGGQTQYF. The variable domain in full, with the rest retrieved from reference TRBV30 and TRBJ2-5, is SQTIHQWPATLVQPVGSPLSLECTVEGTSNPNLYWYRQAAGRGLQLLFYSVGIGQISSEVPQNLSASRPQDRQFILSSKKLLLSDSGFYLCACAPGHGGQTQYFGPGTRLLVL.